This TCR beta chain is from a study of blood T cell repertoires in COVID-19. Sequencing was performed with immunoSEQ multiplex PCR; in TCRdb, only in-frame clones are kept and a portion is missing. The table lists roughly 60,000 clones, more than 75% of them singletons. The length of the CDR3 is 16 residues. Germline lookup yields CDR1 LNHNV and CDR2 YYDKDF (reference sequence). With V trimmed by 3 bases and J by 1 base, 5 bases remained unmatched. The rearrangement links TRBV15 to TRBJ1-2; TRBD1 matches at 10 bases. The sample taken for sequencing was peripheral blood. This sequence originates from a human donor with active COVID-19. The donor label of this sample is uncertain. The CDR3 loop reads CATSRAGQGGNYGYTF. The CDR3 bases are TGTGCCACCAGCAGGGCCGGACAGGGGGGTAACTATGGCTACACCTTC.